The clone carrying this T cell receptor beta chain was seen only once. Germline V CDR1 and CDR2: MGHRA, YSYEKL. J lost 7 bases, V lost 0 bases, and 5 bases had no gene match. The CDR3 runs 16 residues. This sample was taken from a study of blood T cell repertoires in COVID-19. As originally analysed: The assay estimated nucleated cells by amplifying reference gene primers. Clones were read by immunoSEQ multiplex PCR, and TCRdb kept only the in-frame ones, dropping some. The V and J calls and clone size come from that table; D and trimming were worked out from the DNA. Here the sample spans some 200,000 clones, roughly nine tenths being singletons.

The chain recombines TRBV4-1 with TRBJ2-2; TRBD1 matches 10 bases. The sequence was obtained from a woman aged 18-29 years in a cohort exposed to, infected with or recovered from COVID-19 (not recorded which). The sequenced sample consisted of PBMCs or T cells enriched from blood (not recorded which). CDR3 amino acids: CASSQEPGQGSGELFF. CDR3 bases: TGCGCCAGCAGCCAAGAGCCGGGACAGGGGAGCGGGGAGCTGTTTTTT.